Presented here are 27 T cell receptor beta chains from one specimen sequenced in a study of post-analysis software for immune sequencing data. Study observations and caveats: Roughly five TRBV segments occurring more often in patients than controls included TRBV5-6, TRBV5-1 and TRBV20-1.

Their recognized antigens are unknown. Carried by the TCR beta cDNA libraries were unique molecular identifiers. MiXCR, run by TCRdb on the PCR reads, gives a single entry per CDR3 protein. Of about 770,000 distinct CDR3 sequences in the sample, about half were seen once. Material for sequencing was blood. These TCRs come from a girl aged 10-17 years with multiple sclerosis.

The chain has TRBV7-8 and TRBJ2-7; a possible D gene is TRBD1 (6 bases). The DNA end is more similar to TRBJ2-5, so the J call may be wrong. This CDR3 contains 13 residues. In germline, CDR1 is SGHVS, CDR2 FQNEAQ. CDR3 nucleotide sequence: TGTGCCAGCAGCTTTAAGGGGGAGGAGACCCAGTACTTC. Residues: CASSFKGEETQYF.

The chain carries TRBV6-5 and TRBJ2-4; 11 bases are a match to TRBD1. CDR1 and CDR2 (germline): MNHEY, SVGAGI. The CDR3 has 16 residues. V lost 5 bases to trimming and J lost 4 bases; unmatched junction nucleotides: 7. The CDR3 coding sequence is TGTGCCAGCAGTATAGGACAGGGGGCCTTTAAAAACATTCAGTACTTC. Protein sequence: CASSIGQGAFKNIQYF.

This clonotype was counted between two and nine times. This chain uses TRBV6-5 with TRBJ2-1; 12 bases align to TRBD2. The CDR3 consists of 16 residues. J was trimmed by 10 bases and V by 5 bases; bases with no gene match: 12. CDR1 is MNHEY, CDR2 SVGAGI, per germline. The CDR3 DNA is TGTGCCAGCAGTAGACCCGCGACTAGCGGGAGACGGGAGCAGTTCTTC. As protein: CASSRPATSGRREQFF.

V and J are TRBV6-1 and TRBJ2-7; D remains unclear. Trimming took off 3 bases at V and 0 bases at J, with 12 bases between the two ends. The CDR3 is made up of 15 amino acids. Looked up from germline, CDR1 is MNHNS and CDR2 is SASEGT. The CDR3 loop is CASSDALGYSYEQYF. Here the CDR3 DNA reads TGTGCCAGCAGTGATGCCCTTGGGTACTCCTACGAGCAGTACTTC.

This sequence joins TRBV12-3 or TRBV12-4 and TRBJ2-7; D uncertain. The CDR3 loop spans 13 amino acids. V gave up 2 bases and J gave up 5 bases, with 10 bases separating them. This chain's CDR3 is CASSLYGAHEQYF. As DNA, the CDR3 is TGTGCCAGCAGTTTATACGGCGCCCACGAGCAGTACTTC.

J is TRBJ2-3 and V is TRBV6-5; D is unresolved. V lost 4 bases and J lost 5, with 16 bases in between. The germline V gene has CDR1 MNHEY and CDR2 SVGAGI. This CDR3 is built from 15 residues. CDR3 in DNA: TGTGCCAGCAGTTCGAAAAAATCCATGGGAGATACGCAGTATTTT. Residues: CASSSKKSMGDTQYF.

About this clonotype: Germline is not matched at one junction end, which may reflect a read error. J is TRBJ2-1 and V is TRBV29-1; 9 bases agree with TRBD2. CDR3 length: 12 amino acids. Germline CDR1 and CDR2: SQVTM and ANQGSEA. The CDR3: CGVRGGRDEQFF. The CDR3 bases are TGCGGCGTTCGGGGCGGGAGGGATGAGCAGTTCTTC.

This clonotype was recorded once. The rearrangement uses TRBV20-1 and TRBJ2-4, with no clear D. The V end lost 4 bases, the J end lost 0 bases, and 13 bases lay between the germline ends. The CDR3 consists of 15 residues. Germline V gene sequence: CDR1 DFQATT, CDR2 SNEGSKA (reference sequence). The CDR3 sequence: CSATEASRAKNIQYF. Here the CDR3 DNA reads TGCAGTGCTACAGAAGCGTCTAGAGCCAAAAACATTCAGTACTTC.

This clonotype was seen ten or more times. The V gene is TRBV6-5, the J gene TRBJ2-7; TRBD1 matches 9 bases. The CDR3 totals 16 residues. Germline CDR1 reads MNHEY; CDR2 reads SVGAGI. V lost 5 bases, J lost 3 bases, and 11 bases stayed unmatched. The CDR3 reads CASSLDPGQGFYEQYF. In DNA, the CDR3 is TGTGCCAGCAGTCTAGACCCGGGACAGGGATTCTACGAGCAGTACTTC.

The chain couples TRBV29-1 to TRBJ1-1; 7 bases line up with TRBD1. CDR1 and CDR2 from the germline V gene are SQVTM and ANQGSEA. This CDR3 contains 15 residues. V was pared by 6 bases and J by 0 bases, with 10 bases of the junction left unmatched. This CDR3 is CSVVRGTVLNTEAFF. In DNA, the CDR3 is TGCAGCGTCGTCCGAGGGACAGTGTTGAACACTGAAGCTTTCTTT.

The CDR3 nucleotides read TGTGCCAGCAGCCAAGTCGGGACTCGACACCAAGAGACCCAGTACTTC. Encoded protein: CASSQVGTRHQETQYF. This chain links TRBV3-1 with TRBJ2-5; tentatively, D is TRBD2 (6 bases). The germline V gene has CDR1 LGHDT and CDR2 YNNKEL (reference sequence). Trimming stripped 1 base from V and 0 bases from J, with 12 bases between. CDR3 length: 16 amino acids.

The chain carries TRBV20-1 and TRBJ1-5, with a weak D call TRBD1 (5 bases). CDR1 and CDR2 (germline): DFQATT, SNEGSKA (reference sequence). The CDR3 runs to 14 residues. Trimming shortened V by 3 bases and J by 4 bases, and 13 bases separated the two germline ends. CDR3 sequence reads: CSASLGGKNQPQHF. The CDR3, as DNA: TGCAGTGCTAGTCTGGGGGGGAAAAATCAGCCCCAGCATTTT.

The chain couples TRBV4-2 to TRBJ2-1, with 10 nucleotides matching TRBD2. Germline trimming cut 8 bases from V and 6 bases from J; bases unmatched to any gene: 10. The CDR3 is 15 residues long. Per germline, CDR1 LGHNA and CDR2 YNFKEQ. CDR3 sequence reads: CASLSGRGGCNEQFF. Here the CDR3 DNA reads TGTGCCAGCCTCAGCGGGAGGGGTGGGTGCAATGAGCAGTTCTTC.

This sequence joins TRBV9 and TRBJ2-1; 12 nucleotides agree with TRBD2. The V gene's germline CDR1 is SGDLS and CDR2 YYNGEE. Trimming took 3 bases from V and 8 from J; bases not matched to a gene: 9. This CDR3 is 16 amino acids long. The CDR3 protein is CASSGRLAGVTDEQFF. CDR3 DNA: TGTGCCAGCAGCGGCAGACTAGCGGGAGTAACCGATGAGCAGTTCTTC.

J is TRBJ1-2 and V is TRBV12-3 or TRBV12-4, with D uncertain. Trimming stripped 0 bases from V and 4 bases from J, with 6 bases between. The CDR3 consists of 13 residues. The DNA for the CDR3 is TGTGCCAGCAGTTTAGCTAGACGCTATGGCTACACCTTC. This encodes CASSLARRYGYTF.

In its sample, this clonotype was seen a few times. CDR3 in amino acids: CASSYSSGFSYEQYF. CDR3 in DNA: TGTGCCAGCAGTTATAGTTCAGGGTTTAGCTACGAGCAGTACTTC. J is TRBJ2-7 and V is TRBV6-6; the D gene is possibly TRBD1 (5 bases). The CDR3 consists of 15 residues. The ends were cut back, 3 bases at V and 3 bases at J, with 15 bases in the middle. Germline V gene data show CDR1 as MNHNY and CDR2 as SVGAGI (reference sequence).

Only a few counts were recorded for this clonotype. The V call is TRBV12-3 or TRBV12-4, the J call TRBJ1-2; D call uncertain. The CDR3 has 12 amino acids. V lost 2 bases and J lost 6, with 7 bases in between. The CDR3 sequence: CASSLYGDGYTF. CDR3 DNA sequence: TGTGCCAGCAGTTTATATGGGGATGGCTACACCTTC.

The chain links TRBV6-4 to TRBJ1-6; 11 nucleotides agree with TRBD1. Germline trimming cut 3 bases from V and 9 bases from J; bases unmatched to any gene: 1. Germline CDR1 MRHNA, CDR2 SNTAGT. This CDR3 is built from 14 residues. The CDR3 region is CASSEGTGGSPLHF. DNA of the CDR3: TGTGCCAGCAGTGAGGGGACAGGGGGTTCACCCCTCCACTTT.

The chain's CDR3 is CASSSPLGREDQETQYF. DNA of the CDR3: TGTGCCAGCAGCTCGCCCCTTGGGCGGGAGGACCAAGAGACCCAGTACTTC. J is TRBJ2-5 and V is TRBV7-9, with 8 bases that match TRBD2. Trimming at V came to 4 bases and at J to 0 bases, leaving 10 bases not matched to a gene. This CDR3 spans 17 amino acids. Germline lookup yields CDR1 SEHNR and CDR2 FQNEAQ (reference sequence).

The gene calls are TRBV6-2 or TRBV6-3 and TRBJ2-5, with 7 nucleotides matching TRBD2. This CDR3 is built from 16 residues. In germline, CDR1 is MNHEY, CDR2 SVGEGT. Trimming took 3 bases from V and 4 from J; bases not matched to a gene: 11. CDR3 nucleotide sequence: TGTGCCAGCAGTTATTTGGGAGCCGGGGAGGGAGAGACCCAGTACTTC. The encoded protein is CASSYLGAGEGETQYF.

This clonotype has more than one count but fewer than ten. The rearrangement uses TRBV6-2 or TRBV6-3 and TRBJ2-1, with TRBD2 matching over 7 bases. The CDR3 covers 16 residues. The ends lost 2 bases at V and 2 bases at J; junction bases unmatched: 6. Germline CDR1 is MNHEY and CDR2 is SVGEGT. DNA of the CDR3: TGTGCCAGCAGTTACGCCGGGGGAGGGCCCTACAATGAGCAGTTCTTC. It translates to CASSYAGGGPYNEQFF.

This clonotype was observed once. V gene TRBV7-3 combines with J gene TRBJ1-1; the D is unclear. This CDR3 contains 14 residues. Per germline, CDR1 SGHTA and CDR2 FQGTGA. Between the trimmed V and J ends, which lost 0 bases and 3 bases, there was a span of 8 bases. The DNA for the CDR3 is TGTGCCAGCAGCTTAACGATCCGGGACACTGAAGCTTTCTTT. Its protein is CASSLTIRDTEAFF.

The chain uses TRBV7-9 and TRBJ2-6; D remains unclear. Trimming pared 4 bases from V and 1 base from J, leaving 8 bases between. The CDR3 consists of 15 residues. CDR1 is SEHNR and CDR2 is FQNEAQ in the germline V gene (reference sequence). The DNA for the CDR3 is TGTGCCAGCAGCTCCAGACTTTCTGGGGCCAACGTCCTGACTTTC. It encodes CASSSRLSGANVLTF. The whole variable domain, filled in from reference TRBV7-9 and TRBJ2-6, reads DTGVSQNPRHKITKRGQNVTFRCDPISEHNRLYWYRQTLGQGPEFLTYFQNEAQLEKSRLLSDRFSAERPKGSFSTLEIQRTEQGDSAMYLCASSSRLSGANVLTFGAGSRLTVL.

J is TRBJ2-5 and V is TRBV5-1; maybe TRBD2 (6 bases). The better agreement between TRBJ2-7 and the DNA end casts doubt on the J call. The CDR3 is made up of 18 amino acids. Germline CDR1 is SGHRS and CDR2 is YFSETQ. The CDR3 reads CASSWKISTPGGWYEQYF. The CDR3 coding sequence is TGCGCCAGCAGTTGGAAGATTTCCACACCTGGAGGGTGGTACGAGCAGTACTTC.

This clonotype showed up just a few times. This chain links TRBV12-3 or TRBV12-4 with TRBJ1-2, with D perhaps matching TRBD1 (5 bases). This CDR3 region has 14 residues. Trimming removed 1 base at V and 2 bases at J, with 8 bases between. The CDR3 is CASSLGSGNYGYTF. CDR3 in DNA: TGTGCCAGCAGTTTAGGTTCAGGGAACTATGGCTACACCTTC.

Concerning this clonotype: A junction boundary mismatches the germline segment, possibly from a read error. The chain links TRBV6-2 or TRBV6-3 to TRBJ1-2; D ambiguous. CDR3 length equals 15 residues. Germline-derived CDR1 and CDR2 are MNHEY and SVGEGT. CDR3 bases: TGTGCCAGCAGTTACGCGACGTTCGAACTCTATAGCTACACCTTC. Translating gives CASSYATFELYSYTF.

The chain carries TRBV20-1 and TRBJ2-3; possible D gene TRBD2, 6 bases. The CDR3 has 15 amino acids. Looked up from germline, CDR1 is DFQATT and CDR2 is SNEGSKA (reference sequence). Trimming took off 6 bases at V and 0 bases at J, with 16 bases between the two ends. CDR3 sequence (DNA): TGCAGTGCCAGTATTAGCGGCGCTAGCACAGATACGCAGTATTTT. It specifies CSASISGASTDTQYF.